The 27 T cell receptor beta chains listed next were all sequenced from one sample in a study of blood T cell repertoires in COVID-19. The assay was immunoSEQ multiplex PCR, and TCRdb's table has in-frame clones only and misses some. The table shows about 250,000 clones, with around four fifths occurring only once. Source material: peripheral blood. These receptors were taken from a man in his forties with active or convalescent COVID-19.

This clone occurred once. The rearrangement links TRBV6-5 to TRBJ2-7, with TRBD2 identical over 9 bases. This CDR3 is built from 12 residues. The J segment lost 6 bases and the V segment lost 6 bases, leaving 3 bases of the junction unmatched. CDR1 and CDR2 (germline): MNHEY, SVGAGI. This CDR3 reads CASRGSGSEQYF. In nucleotides, the CDR3 is TGTGCCAGCAGGGGTAGCGGGAGCGAGCAGTACTTC.

This chain links TRBV19 with TRBJ2-7; 7 nucleotides match TRBD1. Trimming at V came to 9 bases and at J to 3 bases, leaving 5 bases not matched to a gene. This CDR3 has 12 amino acids. Germline assignment: CDR1 LNHDA and CDR2 SQIVND (reference sequence). The CDR3 here is CASGQAFYEQYF. The CDR3 region has the DNA TGTGCCAGCGGACAGGCCTTCTACGAGCAGTACTTC. Full variable domain (rest looked up from reference TRBV19 and TRBJ2-7): DGGITQSPKYLFRKEGQNVTLSCEQNLNHDAMYWYRQDPGQGLRLIYYSQIVNDFQKGDIAEGYSVSREKKESFPLTVTSAQKNPTAFYLCASGQAFYEQYFGPGTRLTVT.

This chain connects TRBV11-2 to TRBJ2-3; TRBD1 matches at 7 bases. The CDR3 has 15 amino acids. Trimming at V came to 6 bases and at J to 1 base, leaving 7 bases not matched to a gene. The germline V gene encodes CDR1 SGHAT and CDR2 FQNNGV. CDR3: CASSLQGPRTDTQYF. For the CDR3, the DNA is TGTGCCAGCAGTCTACAGGGGCCACGCACAGATACGCAGTATTTT.

The gene calls are TRBV2 and TRBJ1-3; 9 bases are shared with TRBD1. V lost 7 bases and J lost 0; bases outside the gene matches: 10. CDR3 length: 17 residues. The V gene's germline CDR1 is SNHLY and CDR2 FYNNEI. The CDR3 is CASTKGQGPLSGNTIYF. The CDR3 coding sequence is TGTGCCAGCACCAAAGGACAGGGGCCACTCTCTGGAAACACCATATATTTT.

This chain uses TRBV28 with TRBJ2-3, with D possibly TRBD1 on 5 matching bases. From germline, CDR1 is MDHEN and CDR2 SYDVKM. This CDR3 has 13 amino acids. V was cut by 6 bases and J by 4 bases, with 11 bases left in between. CDR3 in amino acids: CASRMTASDTQYF. In DNA, the CDR3 is TGTGCCAGCAGAATGACAGCTTCAGATACGCAGTATTTT.

The chain joins TRBV7-2 to TRBJ1-2; D is ambiguous. V lost 1 base, J lost 2 bases, and 8 bases lay in between. CDR3 size: 14 residues. CDR1 is SGHTA, CDR2 FQGNSA, per germline. In DNA form, the CDR3 reads TGTGCCAGCAGCTTAGACAGCCACAACTATGGCTACACCTTC. Its protein product is CASSLDSHNYGYTF.

This clone showed up just once. The chain has TRBV2 and TRBJ2-7; TRBD2 might be the D (5 bases). The CDR3 totals 12 residues. The germline gives CDR1 SNHLY, CDR2 FYNNEI. V lost 8 bases and J lost 2, with 10 bases in between. The CDR3 nucleotides are TGTGCCAGCCGGACTGCCGCCTACGAGCAGTACTTC. It is translated as CASRTAAYEQYF.

CDR3 loop: CASSIGASSPETQYF. The CDR3 coding sequence is TGTGCCAGTAGTATAGGCGCGTCCTCCCCAGAGACCCAGTACTTC. The J gene is TRBJ2-5, the V gene TRBV19, with no clear D. CDR1 is LNHDA and CDR2 is SQIVND in the germline V gene (reference sequence). Trimming took 1 base from V and 4 from J, leaving 13 bases between them. CDR3 length: 15 residues.

The chain is built from TRBV19 and TRBJ2-4; 9 bases align to TRBD1. The CDR3 contains 14 residues. Trimming took 4 bases from V and 7 from J; bases not matched to a gene: 5. Per germline, CDR1 LNHDA and CDR2 SQIVND (reference sequence). CDR3 in DNA: TGTGCCAGTAGTACTCGGGACAGGGTGAACATTCAGTACTTC. Encoded protein: CASSTRDRVNIQYF.

The J gene is TRBJ1-4, the V gene TRBV6-2 or TRBV6-3; D gene uncertain. The CDR3 consists of 13 residues. Germline V lookup: CDR1 MNHEY, CDR2 SVGEGT. V lost 2 bases to trimming and J lost 8 bases, with 9 bases between them. Written as DNA, the CDR3 is TGTGCCAGCAGTTACATCGGGGTGGAAAAACTGTTTTTT. It specifies CASSYIGVEKLFF.

The chain employs TRBV19 and TRBJ1-2, with a possible D match to TRBD1 (5 bases). This CDR3 region has 13 residues. Germline CDR1 reads LNHDA; CDR2 reads SQIVND (reference sequence). Trimming removed 3 bases at V and 8 bases at J, with 13 bases between. The CDR3 sequence: CASSIRGIEGYTF. The CDR3 DNA reads as TGTGCCAGTAGTATTCGGGGGATCGAGGGCTACACCTTC.

This clone was observed once. The chain couples TRBV6-5 to TRBJ1-4; D is possibly TRBD1 (5 bases). Germline-derived CDR1 and CDR2 are MNHEY and SVGAGI. The CDR3 contains 12 residues. V shed 6 bases and J shed 9 bases, with 11 bases lying between them. CDR3 in amino acids: CASRSTVKKLFF. The CDR3 bases are TGTGCCAGCAGGTCGACAGTTAAAAAACTGTTTTTT.

The V gene is TRBV30, the J gene TRBJ1-2, with a possible D match to TRBD1 (5 bases). The germline V gene encodes CDR1 GTSNPN and CDR2 SVGIG (reference sequence). V lost 0 bases and J lost 3, with 14 bases in between. The CDR3 contains 15 residues. CDR3 DNA: TGTGCCTGGAGTGTACGAGGTCAGGGTGACTATGGCTACACCTTC. Its translation: CAWSVRGQGDYGYTF.

J is TRBJ1-6 and V is TRBV25-1; D is unresolved. This CDR3 region has 16 residues. The germline V gene has CDR1 MGHDK and CDR2 SYGVNS. Trimming took 4 bases from V and 0 from J, leaving 10 bases between them. For the CDR3, the DNA is TGTGCCAGCAGTGGCCAAGGGAGCTCCTATAATTCACCCCTCCACTTT. It translates to CASSGQGSSYNSPLHF.

Only one count was recorded for this clone. The rearrangement joins TRBV5-1 to TRBJ1-1; 8 bases agree with TRBD1. This CDR3 contains 17 residues. Germline trimming cut 4 bases from V and 3 bases from J; bases unmatched to any gene: 14. Per germline, CDR1 SGHRS and CDR2 YFSETQ. CDR3 protein: CASSPRGSGQEYTEAFF. For the CDR3, the DNA is TGCGCCAGCAGCCCTAGGGGGTCGGGACAGGAGTACACTGAAGCTTTCTTT.

The chain links TRBV24-1 to TRBJ1-2, with a tentative D call TRBD1 (5 bases). Germline V gene lookup returns CDR1 KGHDR and CDR2 SFDVKD. The CDR3 extends over 15 amino acids. Trimming cost V 9 bases and J 3 bases, with 19 bases left between them. Here the CDR3 DNA reads TGTGCCACCCGTGGGCAGGGCCCCTCCGACTATGGCTACACCTTC. Its protein product is CATRGQGPSDYGYTF.

Only one count was recorded for this clone. The rearrangement joins TRBV5-1 to TRBJ2-3; D is unclear. The CDR3 loop spans 13 amino acids. Germline CDR1 SGHRS, CDR2 YFSETQ. V was pared by 6 bases and J by 0 bases, with 8 bases between. The CDR3 spells CASKEPSTDTQYF. As DNA, the CDR3 is TGCGCCAGCAAGGAGCCCAGCACAGATACGCAGTATTTT.

This rearrangement joins TRBV20-1 to TRBJ2-5; D call uncertain. V shed 3 bases and J shed 5 bases, with 7 bases lying between them. The germline V gene encodes CDR1 DFQATT and CDR2 SNEGSKA (reference sequence). The CDR3 extends over 11 amino acids. DNA for the CDR3: TGCAGTGCTAGGACTTTGGAGACCCAGTACTTC. It encodes CSARTLETQYF.

This clone was picked up one time. This sequence joins TRBV3-1 (or the pseudogene TRBV3-2) and TRBJ2-3, with 10 bases aligning to TRBD2. J gave up 1 base and V 4 bases, and 2 bases lay outside the gene matches. CDR3 length equals 15 residues. CDR1 and CDR2 (germline): LGHDT, YNNKEL (reference sequence). CDR3 coding DNA: TGTGCCAGCAGCCCCGGGACTAGCGGCACAGATACGCAGTATTTT. This translates into CASSPGTSGTDTQYF.

This clone appeared a single time. This sequence joins TRBV24-1 and TRBJ2-1, with 7 bases fitting TRBD2. The germline CDR1 and CDR2 sequences are KGHDR and SFDVKD. The CDR3 extends over 14 amino acids. V was pared by 9 bases and J by 6 bases, with 10 bases of the junction left unmatched. CDR3 region: CATADGGSGNEQFF. The CDR3 DNA follows: TGTGCCACCGCCGACGGGGGGAGTGGCAATGAGCAGTTCTTC.

The chain links TRBV19 to TRBJ2-3, with 9 nucleotides matching TRBD2. V trimming: 3 bases; J trimming: 4 bases; junction bases outside the gene matches: 8. Germline V gene sequence: CDR1 LNHDA, CDR2 SQIVND (reference sequence). The CDR3 loop spans 16 amino acids. CDR3 in amino acids: CASSIRSRGGSDTQYF. CDR3 in DNA: TGTGCCAGTAGTATTAGGTCGCGGGGGGGCTCAGATACGCAGTATTTT.

The chain couples TRBV19 to TRBJ1-5; a possible D gene is TRBD1 (6 bases). The CDR3 is 14 residues long. Trimming took off 3 bases at V and 6 bases at J, with 12 bases between the two ends. Germline CDR1 reads LNHDA; CDR2 reads SQIVND (reference sequence). The CDR3 protein is CASSILTGIQPQHF. The CDR3 DNA reads as TGTGCCAGTAGTATTCTAACAGGGATTCAGCCCCAGCATTTT.

J is TRBJ2-1 and V is TRBV4-1; 10 bases map to TRBD2. Unmatched junction bases numbered 9, after V lost 0 bases and J lost 10 bases. This CDR3 is built from 16 residues. Germline V lookup: CDR1 MGHRA, CDR2 YSYEKL. This chain's CDR3 is CASSQDVSGGAWEQFF. CDR3 nucleotide sequence: TGCGCCAGCAGCCAAGATGTCAGCGGGGGGGCATGGGAGCAGTTCTTC.

The CDR3 spells CAWGKPGQRPGYGYTF. The CDR3 DNA sequence: TGTGCCTGGGGGAAACCGGGACAGCGCCCAGGCTATGGCTACACCTTC. V and J are TRBV30 and TRBJ1-2; 7 bases are shared with TRBD1. Losses at the gene ends were 5 bases for V and 4 bases for J; bases not matched to a gene: 16. Germline loops: CDR1 GTSNPN, CDR2 SVGIG (reference sequence). This CDR3 contains 16 residues. Using reference TRBV30 and TRBJ1-2 for the parts outside the CDR3, the full variable domain is SQTIHQWPATLVQPVGSPLSLECTVEGTSNPNLYWYRQAAGRGLQLLFYSVGIGQISSEVPQNLSASRPQDRQFILSSKKLLLSDSGFYLCAWGKPGQRPGYGYTFGSGTRLTVV.

With respect to this clone: The same CDR3 is also encoded by other DNA sequences in this sample. The chain links TRBV30 to TRBJ2-3; D is undetermined. The CDR3 runs to 11 residues. Germline V gene sequence: CDR1 GTSNPN, CDR2 SVGIG (reference sequence). V lost 2 bases to trimming and J lost 4 bases, with 4 bases between them. CDR3 region: CAWSLADTQYF. For the CDR3, the DNA is TGTGCCTGGAGTCTCGCAGATACGCAGTATTTT.

V usage is TRBV18 and J usage is TRBJ1-1; possibly TRBD1 for D (5 bases). V lost 3 bases and J 1 base, leaving 9 bases between the germline ends. This CDR3 spans 14 amino acids. CDR1 and CDR2 from the germline V gene are KGHSH and LQKENI. The CDR3 DNA follows: TGTGCCAGCTCACCGGATCAGGGGAACACTGAAGCTTTCTTT. Amino acid sequence: CASSPDQGNTEAFF. The full variable domain, rest sourced from reference TRBV18 and TRBJ1-1, is NAGVMQNPRHLVRRRGQEARLRCSPMKGHSHVYWYRQLPEEGLKFMVYLQKENIIDESGMPKERFSAEFPKEGPSILRIQQVVRGDSAAYFCASSPDQGNTEAFFGQGTRLTVV.

The chain carries TRBV30 and TRBJ1-4; D is uncertain. In germline, CDR1 is GTSNPN, CDR2 SVGIG (reference sequence). V lost 3 bases, J lost 0 bases, and 11 bases lay in between. CDR3 size: 15 residues. The CDR3 here is CAWRRPGTTNEKLFF. CDR3 DNA sequence: TGTGCCTGGAGACGCCCAGGTACAACTAATGAAAAACTGTTTTTT.